Included here is one T cell receptor (beta chain) sequence, with context. This sample was included in a study of cytomegalovirus exposure and HLA in healthy donors. This PCR relied on a set of 60 Vbeta primers and 13 Jbeta primers. TCRdb keeps only in-frame clones here, not all; method: immunoSEQ multiplex PCR. The table records some 180,000 clones, about four fifths of them present only once. From germline, CDR1 is SQVTM and CDR2 ANQGSEA. This CDR3 contains 13 residues. The J segment lost 3 bases and the V segment lost 8 bases, leaving 8 bases of the junction unmatched. J is TRBJ1-2 and V is TRBV29-1; 8 bases agree with TRBD1. The specimen was PBMCs. The sequence derives from a woman aged 30 to 39 in good health and CMV-seronegative. The CDR3: CSHDRGDYYGYTF. The DNA for the CDR3 is TGCAGCCATGACAGGGGTGACTACTATGGCTACACCTTC.